The 20 T cell receptor beta chains listed next were all sequenced from one sample in a study of blood T cell repertoires in COVID-19. The repertoire was sequenced with immunoSEQ multiplex PCR; TCRdb's copy has only in-frame clones and lacks some. The table has a few hundred thousand clones, about 89% seen once; the top ten hold over 7.5%. Specimen: peripheral blood. The receptors here all came from a middle-aged man who had recovered from COVID-19.

The chain carries TRBV6-5 and TRBJ2-2, with 9 nucleotides matching TRBD1. Trimming took 2 bases from V and 6 from J; bases not matched to a gene: 1. The CDR3 has 14 amino acids. In germline, CDR1 is MNHEY, CDR2 SVGAGI. As DNA, the CDR3 is TGTGCCAGCAGTTACAGGACAGGGGCCGGGGAGCTGTTTTTT. It encodes CASSYRTGAGELFF.

The genes are TRBV7-8 and TRBJ2-5; 9 nucleotides match TRBD2. CDR3 size: 16 residues. Germline CDR1 is SGHVS and CDR2 is FQNEAQ. Trimming cost V 6 bases and J 4 bases; bases outside gene matches: 12. The CDR3 region has the DNA TGTGCCAGCAGGGCTGTCGGACTAGCGTTCCGAGAGACCCAGTACTTC. Protein: CASRAVGLAFRETQYF.

The CDR3 loop reads CASSRGTVYEQYF. Here the CDR3 DNA reads TGTGCCAGCAGCCGGGGGACCGTCTACGAGCAGTACTTC. The chain combines TRBV5-5 with TRBJ2-7; the D gene is possibly TRBD2 (6 bases). This CDR3 spans 13 amino acids. Germline loops: CDR1 SGHKS, CDR2 YYEKEE (reference sequence). Trimming stripped 4 bases from V and 3 bases from J, with 11 bases between.

The rearrangement links TRBV11-2 to TRBJ1-2, with 8 bases aligning to TRBD1. CDR3 length: 16 residues. With V trimmed by 1 base and J by 0 bases, 4 bases remained unmatched. Germline values: CDR1 SGHAT, CDR2 FQNNGV. The CDR3: CASSLGRTGPNYGYTF. As DNA, the CDR3 is TGTGCCAGCAGCTTAGGTCGGACAGGGCCTAACTATGGCTACACCTTC.

The rearrangement uses TRBV7-2 and TRBJ2-7; 9 bases are a match to TRBD2. The trim removed 4 bases at V and 4 bases at J, leaving 8 bases unmatched. Germline V gene sequence: CDR1 SGHTA, CDR2 FQGNSA. The CDR3 runs 15 residues. The CDR3 here is CASSSGGRVVYEQYF. The CDR3 DNA reads as TGTGCCAGCAGCTCAGGCGGGAGGGTTGTTTACGAGCAGTACTTC.

J is TRBJ2-2 and V is TRBV6-6; D is possibly TRBD1 (5 bases). Looked up from germline, CDR1 is MNHNY and CDR2 is SVGAGI (reference sequence). CDR3 length equals 12 residues. V was shortened by 6 bases and J by 6 bases, with 8 bases between the two germline ends. CDR3: CASRQGPGELFF. The CDR3 DNA follows: TGTGCCAGCAGGCAGGGCCCCGGGGAGCTGTTTTTT.

This clone was observed once. The gene calls are TRBV6-2 or TRBV6-3 and TRBJ1-1; 9 bases fit TRBD1. The CDR3 contains 15 residues. J was trimmed by 7 bases and V by 6 bases; bases with no gene match: 12. Germline loops: CDR1 MNHEY, CDR2 SVGEGT. The CDR3 loop is CASSLPGQGWGEAFF. CDR3 sequence (DNA): TGTGCCAGCAGCCTCCCGGGACAGGGATGGGGTGAAGCTTTCTTT.

This chain connects TRBV20-1 to TRBJ2-1; the match to TRBD2 covers 12 bases. Germline assignment: CDR1 DFQATT and CDR2 SNEGSKA (reference sequence). This CDR3 has 19 residues. The junction had 22 bases not matched to a gene; V was cut back by 6 bases and J by 7 bases. The CDR3 sequence is CSASQPSGLAGGFLNEQFF. Written as DNA, the CDR3 is TGCAGTGCCAGTCAACCGAGTGGGCTAGCGGGAGGGTTCTTGAATGAGCAGTTCTTC.

The gene calls are TRBV3-1 (or the pseudogene TRBV3-2) and TRBJ2-3, with 9 bases fitting TRBD2. Trimming cost V 4 bases and J 4 bases; bases outside gene matches: 9. The CDR3 is 16 residues long. Germline V gives CDR1 LGHDT, CDR2 YNNKEL (reference sequence). CDR3 region: CASSPAFGTSPDTQYF. CDR3 sequence (DNA): TGTGCCAGCAGCCCGGCGTTCGGGACTAGCCCAGATACGCAGTATTTT.

The chain links TRBV5-5 to TRBJ2-1, with TRBD1 identical over 7 bases. The CDR3 loop spans 14 amino acids. The V gene end was trimmed by 4 bases and the J gene end by 6 bases; junction bases not matched to a gene: 7. The V gene's germline CDR1 is SGHKS and CDR2 YYEKEE (reference sequence). The CDR3 sequence is CASSIGTAFNEQFF. The CDR3 coding sequence is TGTGCCAGCAGCATCGGGACAGCCTTCAATGAGCAGTTCTTC.

This clone was observed a single time. This rearrangement joins TRBV5-1 to TRBJ2-1, with 10 bases lining up with TRBD2. Germline trimming cut 3 bases from V and 6 bases from J; bases unmatched to any gene: 6. The CDR3 extends over 15 amino acids. Germline CDR1 and CDR2: SGHRS and YFSETQ. CDR3 bases: TGCGCCAGCAGCTCCCAACTAGCGGGGCTCAATGAGCAGTTCTTC. Protein: CASSSQLAGLNEQFF.

The V gene is TRBV9, the J gene TRBJ2-7; maybe TRBD2 (6 bases). The ends were cut back, 3 bases at V and 2 bases at J, with 24 bases in the middle. CDR1 is SGDLS and CDR2 is YYNGEE in the germline V gene. This CDR3 contains 18 residues. The CDR3 DNA sequence: TGTGCCAGCAGCGCCGGGGGATCGGGACTTAGAAACACCTACGAGCAGTACTTC. Translated: CASSAGGSGLRNTYEQYF.

The rearrangement joins TRBV5-4 to TRBJ1-5; weak D call: TRBD1 (5 bases). V was cut by 2 bases and J by 3 bases, with 15 bases left in between. This CDR3 is 16 amino acids long. The germline gives CDR1 SGHNT, CDR2 YYREEE (reference sequence). CDR3 residues: CASSFPRAQFNQPQHF. In DNA, the CDR3 is TGTGCCAGCAGCTTCCCCAGGGCACAATTCAATCAGCCCCAGCATTTT.

The V and J genes are TRBV7-2 and TRBJ1-6; D possibly corresponds to TRBD1 (5 bases). Trimming pared 0 bases from V and 7 bases from J, leaving 10 bases between. CDR3 size: 15 residues. CDR1 is SGHTA, CDR2 FQGNSA, per germline. In nucleotides, the CDR3 is TGTGCCAGCAGCTTAGCTGGGCAGGGCAATTCACCCCTCCACTTT. Translation gives CASSLAGQGNSPLHF.

The rearrangement links TRBV12-3 or TRBV12-4 to TRBJ2-2, with a tentative D call TRBD1 (6 bases). This CDR3 is built from 12 residues. The V end lost 3 bases, the J end lost 11 bases, and 10 bases lay between the germline ends. Here the CDR3 DNA reads TGTGCCAGCAGTTTCGGGACATCCGAGCTGTTTTTT. It is translated as CASSFGTSELFF.

V is TRBV11-2 and J is TRBJ2-1; weak D call: TRBD1 (5 bases). The CDR3 consists of 13 residues. Germline V gene data show CDR1 as SGHAT and CDR2 as FQNNGV. The V gene lost 3 bases and the J gene lost 7 bases, with 10 bases spanning the gap. This CDR3 is CASSFRVGNEQFF. In DNA form, the CDR3 reads TGTGCCAGCAGCTTCAGGGTCGGGAATGAGCAGTTCTTC.

The J gene is TRBJ1-1, the V gene TRBV29-1; 11 nucleotides line up with TRBD1. Trimming at V came to 6 bases and at J to 0 bases, leaving 9 bases not matched to a gene. CDR1 SQVTM and CDR2 ANQGSEA come from the germline V gene. The CDR3 runs to 16 residues. CDR3 protein: CSVSWGTGGLNTEAFF. The CDR3 nucleotides are TGCAGCGTATCTTGGGGGACAGGGGGGTTGAACACTGAAGCTTTCTTT. Looking up the rest from reference TRBV29-1 and TRBJ1-1 gives the full variable domain: SAVISQKPSRDICQRGTSLTIQCQVDSQVTMMFWYRQQPGQSLTLIATANQGSEATYESGFVIDKFPISRPNLTFSTLTVSNMSPEDSSIYLCSVSWGTGGLNTEAFFGQGTRLTVV.

This sequence joins TRBV5-4 and TRBJ1-1; tentatively, D is TRBD1 (5 bases). The germline gives CDR1 SGHNT, CDR2 YYREEE (reference sequence). This CDR3 is 15 amino acids long. V was pared by 3 bases and J by 0 bases, with 12 bases between. The chain's CDR3 is CASSSWGGMNTEAFF. The DNA of the CDR3 is TGTGCCAGCAGCTCGTGGGGGGGTATGAACACTGAAGCTTTCTTT.

The V and J genes are TRBV30 and TRBJ1-4; D remains ambiguous. CDR3 length: 14 residues. CDR1 is GTSNPN and CDR2 is SVGIG in the germline V gene (reference sequence). The V end was cut by 0 bases, the J end by 7 bases, with 12 bases between. The CDR3 protein is CAWSVRGFGEKLFF. CDR3 sequence (DNA): TGTGCCTGGAGTGTACGAGGCTTCGGTGAAAAACTGTTTTTT.

The rearrangement links TRBV4-3 to TRBJ2-2; D might be TRBD1 (6 bases). CDR1 and CDR2 (germline): LGHNA, YSLEER. This CDR3 spans 17 amino acids. V was pared by 0 bases and J by 0 bases, with 11 bases between. The CDR3 sequence is CASSQEGGWSNTGELFF. The CDR3 nucleotides are TGCGCCAGCAGCCAAGAAGGGGGATGGTCGAACACCGGGGAGCTGTTTTTT.